This T cell receptor beta chain was identified during a study of T-cell reconstitution after alpha-beta-depleted transplantation in children. General study results and limits: Surviving thymic progenitors and recipient T cells were the source of high TCRbeta diversity at day 60 in some patients. When one year had passed after transplant, most T-cell counts and diversity came from newly produced T cells. Roughly two months post-transplant, alpha-beta T cells reportedly originated from several hundred graft clones that had expanded.

The TCRbeta library incorporated unique molecular identifiers. TCRdb processed the PCR reads anew with MiXCR; each CDR3 protein has one entry. The sample shows about 240,000 distinct CDR3 sequences, under 30% of them seen only once. The ends were cut back, 4 bases at V and 0 bases at J, with 22 bases in the middle. Germline CDR1 and CDR2: MDHEN and SYDVKM. The CDR3 is 19 amino acids. Concerning this clonotype: Its antigen is as yet unknown.

The sequenced sample was PBMCs, obtained before TCRalphabeta/CD19-depleted stem cell transplant. This rearrangement joins TRBV28 to TRBJ2-1; possibly TRBD1 for D (6 bases). This TCR derives from a girl aged 2 to 10 with Fanconi anemia, due to receive a stem cell transplant. Here the CDR3 reads CASSSLTKTGKSSYNEQFF. The DNA of the CDR3 is TGTGCCAGCAGTTCTTTGACTAAGACAGGTAAAAGCTCCTACAATGAGCAGTTCTTC.